Reported below is one T cell receptor (beta chain). There are a few counts of this clonotype. Its cognate antigen has yet to be identified. No per-base quality is available; no much larger clone lies one base away. The instrument given in TCRdb is Illumina NovaSeq 6000. Using 5'RACE with constant-segment primers, TCRalpha and TCRbeta cDNA libraries were constructed, with sample barcodes and unique molecular identifiers added in the process. Trizol reagent was used to extract RNA from every sample. Libraries were amplified in two PCR steps, with a second sample barcode and Illumina TruSeq adapters added in the second step. The libraries were sequenced on an Illumina NovaSeq using 2 x 150 bp paired-end reads. The paper's data handling went like this. The reads were demultiplexed and collapsed into UMI-guided consensus sequences using migec v1.2.7. Using mixcr v2.1.11, the UMI consensuses were aligned to TRA and TRB V and J templates and assembled into clonotypes. A clonotype was counted as expanded or contracted only when both edgeR and NoisET called the clonotype significant, with the noise models trained on biological replicates. edgeR calls used a false discovery rate-adjusted p below 0.01 and a log2 fold-change threshold of 1. As an exploratory analysis of dynamics, PCA with hierarchical clustering was applied to max-normalized trajectories of the 1000 most abundant clonotypes. The CD4 or CD8 phenotype of responding clones was assigned using the separately sequenced CD4+ and CD8+ repertoires. TCRdb reprocessing: public reads trimmed at Q25 with fastp, clones called with MiXCR, in-frame beta chains kept. Every entry covers one CDR3 protein and lists the most common genes and DNA from its rows. These V and J calls rely on TCRdb rather than the paper's analysis. The table for this sample lists a few hundred thousand distinct CDR3 sequences; about 17% of them were counted only once. The ten largest clones capture around a fifth of the sample.

Ficoll-Paque density gradient centrifugation was the method used to isolate PBMCs. The sample originates from a study of T-cell memory formation after mild COVID-19 (dated by TCRdb to the early 2020s). As for the study more broadly: Most TCR sequence clusters were specific to one of the two donors. Longitudinal TCRalpha and TCRbeta repertoire sequencing tracked T-cell clones expanding and contracting after mild COVID-19 in a couple of donors. The cohort was made up of two young adult volunteers, one female and one male, who were previously healthy. Paper-wide results and their limitations: SARS-CoV-2 specificity was not confirmed for the second-wave clones peaking on day 37. From day 15 to 85, contracting clones showed balanced CD4/CD8 phenotypes, whereas a second wave of clones that expanded from day 15 to 37 leaned towards CD4+. Some responding clones were found in pre-infection memory, which suggests that pre-existing cross-reactive memory T cells took part in the SARS-CoV-2 response. Only two mild cases were covered by the study, and larger cohorts that include severe cases with pre-infection samples were considered necessary. Contracting CD4+ clones turned up mainly in the CM and EM memory subsets, whereas EMRA was where CD8+ clones were enriched.

Reading the germline V gene gives CDR1 KGHDR and CDR2 SFDVKD. The CDR3 contains 12 residues, cysteine and phenylalanine counted. The CDR3 DNA has 36 bases and is translated from base 1. The V end loses 10 bases and the J end loses 3 bases, and a stretch of 8 bases separates them. Recombination joined TRBV24-1 with TRBJ1-4, with no reliable assignment of the D segment. The clonotype was recovered from a man younger than 35 who had mild COVID-19 (a few samples of this study predate the infection). The sample titles of this study are shuffled in the database, so cell type and time point are left out; the donor was told from shared clones. The material sequenced was PBMCs or a T cell subset sorted from them (not recorded which). The nucleotide sequence is given as TGTGCCACAGGAAGGGCTAATGAAAAACTGTTTTTT. This yields the protein CATGRANEKLFF.